The 22 T cell receptor beta chains below all came from one sample that was sequenced in a study of CD8+ T cells in alopecia areata. After isolation, RNA underwent reverse transcription to generate cDNA as the sequencing template. Clones were sequenced by immunoSEQ multiplex PCR, and TCRdb holds only the in-frame ones, with some missing. The sample records under 110,000 clones, roughly three fifths being singletons. The treatment was: oral pan-JAK inhibitor, 5-10 mg twice daily. Source: CD8+ T cells sorted from blood, taken between weeks 55 and 65, from a patient treated with tofacitinib. The receptors here all came from a human donor with alopecia areata.

This chain links TRBV13 with TRBJ2-7, with a tentative D call TRBD2 (5 bases). V was trimmed by 5 bases and J by 4 bases, leaving 15 bases between them. Germline V gives CDR1 PRHDT, CDR2 FYEKMQ (reference sequence). This CDR3 has 14 amino acids. CDR3 sequence: CASSDTGSPYEQYF. The CDR3 DNA reads as TGTGCCAGCAGCGACACGGGATCGCCATACGAGCAGTACTTC. Using reference TRBV13 and TRBJ2-7 for the parts outside the CDR3, the full variable domain is AAGVIQSPRHLIKEKRETATLKCYPIPRHDTVYWYQQGPGQDPQFLISFYEKMQSDKGSIPDRFSAQQFSDYHSELNMSSLELGDSALYFCASSDTGSPYEQYFGPGTRLTVT.

This clone has more than one count but fewer than ten. The chain employs TRBV30 and TRBJ2-4; TRBD2 aligns across 9 bases. Germline CDR1 is GTSNPN and CDR2 is SVGIG (reference sequence). The CDR3 extends over 15 amino acids. The junction had 14 bases not matched to a gene; V was cut back by 8 bases and J by 6 bases. The CDR3 DNA reads TGTGCCCTCCAAGAGGTGGGCGGGGGGGCAAACATTCAGTACTTC. Translation: CALQEVGGGANIQYF.

With respect to this clone: Other DNA variants within this sample encode the same CDR3. The chain has TRBV30 and TRBJ2-1; D is perhaps TRBD2 (6 bases). Germline assignment: CDR1 GTSNPN and CDR2 SVGIG (reference sequence). Trimming left V 5 bases short and J 1 base short, with 12 bases between. The CDR3 has 14 residues. Here the CDR3 DNA reads TGTGCCTGGCTGGCTCTAGCGTCCTACAATGAGCAGTTCTTC. Translated: CAWLALASYNEQFF.

In this sample, this clone turned up a few times. CDR3 residues: CAWSVGRGRGDTQYF. CDR3 DNA sequence: TGTGCCTGGAGTGTGGGCAGGGGGCGAGGAGATACGCAGTATTTT. This chain joins TRBV30 and TRBJ2-3; 8 nucleotides line up with TRBD1. The length of the CDR3 is 15 residues. V was clipped by 0 bases and J by 5 bases; unmatched bases: 7. Germline loops: CDR1 GTSNPN, CDR2 SVGIG (reference sequence).

V is TRBV6-6 and J is TRBJ2-1; the D is unclear. Trimming took 8 bases from V and 12 from J, leaving 26 bases between them. The germline V gene encodes CDR1 MNHNY and CDR2 SVGAGI (reference sequence). There are 15 residues in the CDR3. The CDR3 DNA reads TGTGCCAGCCGATCCGGGCCTTCAGACCTAGTTGTGCAGTTCTTC. Protein: CASRSGPSDLVVQFF.

This clone showed up just a few times. The rearrangement joins TRBV6-1 to TRBJ2-7; D could derive from TRBD1 or TRBD2 (5 bases each). Germline-derived CDR1 and CDR2 are MNHNS and SASEGT. With 0 bases removed from V and 4 bases from J, the gap between germline ends came to 13 bases. The CDR3 is made up of 15 amino acids. As DNA, the CDR3 is TGTGCCAGCAGTGAAGCGAGGGGCGCGCATTACGAGCAGTACTTC. Residues: CASSEARGAHYEQYF.

CDR3: CATSRAVRGLVNNEQFF. The CDR3 coding sequence is TGTGCCACCAGCAGAGCGGTTAGGGGGCTCGTGAACAATGAGCAGTTCTTC. The chain recombines TRBV15 with TRBJ2-1; 7 positions match TRBD1. Germline assignment: CDR1 LNHNV and CDR2 YYDKDF (reference sequence). The J segment lost 5 bases and the V segment lost 1 base, leaving 11 bases of the junction unmatched. This CDR3 has 17 residues.

The chain combines TRBV9 with TRBJ1-4; 7 nucleotides match TRBD1. The J segment lost 8 bases and the V segment lost 0 bases, leaving 7 bases of the junction unmatched. CDR3 length: 15 residues. The V gene's germline CDR1 is SGDLS and CDR2 YYNGEE. DNA for the CDR3: TGTGCCAGCAGCGTAGAAGAGGGGGCGCGGGAAAAACTGTTTTTT. This codes for CASSVEEGAREKLFF.

This clone was picked up a small number of times. The chain joins TRBV7-6 to TRBJ2-7; maybe TRBD2 (6 bases). CDR1 and CDR2 from the germline V gene are SGHVS and FNYEAQ. This CDR3 has 13 amino acids. V was trimmed by 5 bases and J by 3 bases, leaving 11 bases between them. CDR3 protein: CASSPGRYYEQYF. DNA of the CDR3: TGTGCCAGCAGCCCGGGGAGGTACTACGAGCAGTACTTC.

The genes are TRBV9 and TRBJ2-7; TRBD1 aligns across 8 bases. V lost 2 bases, J lost 3 bases, and 4 bases stayed unmatched. The CDR3 contains 14 residues. CDR1 and CDR2 from the germline V gene are SGDLS and YYNGEE. CDR3 in amino acids: CASSVGDRFYEQYF. CDR3 nucleotide sequence: TGTGCCAGCAGCGTGGGGGACAGGTTCTACGAGCAGTACTTC.

This clone was detected ten times or more. The chain joins TRBV2 to TRBJ1-1, with no clear D. Germline V gene data show CDR1 as SNHLY and CDR2 as FYNNEI. The V end was cut by 6 bases, the J end by 1 base, with 15 bases between. The CDR3 spans 15 residues. CDR3 DNA sequence: TGTGCCAGCAGCCCAGGCAACGGGGAGAACACTGAAGCTTTCTTT. Amino acids: CASSPGNGENTEAFF.

The CDR3 spells CASSAPAMYNEQFF. The CDR3 coding sequence is TGTGCCAGCAGCGCCCCAGCGATGTACAATGAGCAGTTCTTC. The rearrangement joins TRBV5-6 to TRBJ2-1, with D hard to call. The CDR3 is made up of 14 amino acids. In germline, CDR1 is SGHDT, CDR2 YYEEEE. V was clipped by 4 bases and J by 4 bases, with 12 bases between them.

This rearrangement joins TRBV29-1 to TRBJ1-2; D gene uncertain. CDR3 length: 11 amino acids. V dropped 7 bases and J dropped 4 bases, with 10 bases sitting between them. Looked up from germline, CDR1 is SQVTM and CDR2 is ANQGSEA. CDR3 sequence: CSAQFLYGYTF. CDR3 in DNA: TGCAGCGCCCAGTTTCTCTATGGCTACACCTTC.

The rearrangement joins TRBV10-3 to TRBJ2-3; TRBD2 aligns across 9 bases. This CDR3 has 15 amino acids. V lost 8 bases, J lost 5 bases, and 11 bases stayed unmatched. Germline CDR1 and CDR2: ENHRY and SYGVKD. The CDR3 coding sequence is TGTGCCATCGATTCTAAGCGGGGGGACGAAGATACGCAGTATTTT. Amino acid sequence: CAIDSKRGDEDTQYF.

The V call is TRBV25-1, the J call TRBJ2-1; 11 bases fit TRBD2. CDR1 and CDR2 (germline): MGHDK, SYGVNS. The V segment lost 4 bases and the J segment 10 bases; nucleotides outside the gene matches: 3. There are 13 residues in the CDR3. DNA for the CDR3: TGTGCCAGCAGTGTGGCTAGCGGGGGGGAGCAGTTCTTC. It codes for CASSVASGGEQFF.

The genes are TRBV29-1 and TRBJ1-4; D is possibly TRBD1 (6 bases). In germline, CDR1 is SQVTM, CDR2 ANQGSEA. The CDR3 extends over 14 amino acids. Deletions cut 3 bases from V and 6 bases from J, with 14 bases between. CDR3 nucleotide sequence: TGCAGCGTTGACGTACAGGGAAGCGATGAAAAACTGTTTTTT. Protein: CSVDVQGSDEKLFF.

The chain links TRBV4-1 to TRBJ1-1; a possible D gene is TRBD1 (5 bases). Trimming took off 1 base at V and 3 bases at J, with 12 bases between the two ends. The germline gives CDR1 MGHRA, CDR2 YSYEKL. CDR3 length equals 15 residues. CDR3 in DNA: TGCGCCAGCAGCCAAGTAGGCAGGGTGGACACTGAAGCTTTCTTT. Translation gives CASSQVGRVDTEAFF.

V and J are TRBV2 and TRBJ2-7, with D uncertain. Germline CDR1 and CDR2: SNHLY and FYNNEI. Trimming left V 2 bases short and J 6 bases short, with 8 bases between. CDR3 length: 12 amino acids. CDR3 region: CASSESGFEQYF. In DNA, the CDR3 is TGTGCCAGCAGTGAATCGGGTTTCGAGCAGTACTTC.

Only a few counts were recorded for this clone. This sequence joins TRBV30 and TRBJ2-1; D gene ambiguous. The CDR3 length is 11 residues. The germline V and J ends were trimmed by 1 base and 4 bases, with 2 bases remaining between them. CDR1 GTSNPN and CDR2 SVGIG come from the germline V gene (reference sequence). CDR3 protein: CAWSEYNEQFF. The CDR3 DNA sequence: TGTGCCTGGAGTGAATACAATGAGCAGTTCTTC.

This clone was seen a single time. The same CDR3 arises from other DNA sequences in this sample as well. The V call is TRBV30, the J call TRBJ2-7; D perhaps matches TRBD2 (6 bases). Germline V gene data show CDR1 as GTSNPN and CDR2 as SVGIG (reference sequence). The V end was cut by 4 bases, the J end by 0 bases, with 7 bases between. This CDR3 region has 12 residues. Here the CDR3 DNA reads TGTGCCTGGACGGGGGACTCCTACGAGCAGTACTTC. Translating it yields CAWTGDSYEQYF.

This chain links TRBV27 with TRBJ1-4; possibly TRBD1 for D (5 bases). V dropped 8 bases and J dropped 3 bases, with 16 bases sitting between them. The CDR3 runs 15 residues. CDR1 MNHEY and CDR2 SMNVEV come from the germline V gene (reference sequence). In DNA, the CDR3 is TGTGCCAGCGGGACGAGACGTTTGGCTAATGAAAAACTGTTTTTT. This codes for CASGTRRLANEKLFF. The full variable domain, completed using reference TRBV27 and TRBJ1-4, is EAQVTQNPRYLITVTGKKLTVTCSQNMNHEYMSWYRQDPGLGLRQIYYSMNVEVTDKGDVPEGYKVSRKEKRNFPLILESPSPNQTSLYFCASGTRRLANEKLFFGSGTQLSVL.

The sample holds one count of this clone. The J gene is TRBJ1-1, the V gene TRBV5-3; D ambiguous. TRBV5-3 is placed among ORFs of uncertain function. The CDR3 contains 14 residues. The ends were cut back, 5 bases at V and 0 bases at J, with 11 bases in the middle. The CDR3 loop is CARRPNLVNTEAFF. CDR3 in DNA: TGTGCCAGAAGACCAAACTTGGTGAACACTGAAGCTTTCTTT.